This TCR beta chain was obtained from a study of shared clonotypes between healthy human individuals. Study context: Per-donor plates numbered three CD4 naive, three CD4 memory, two CD8 naive and one CD8 memory. The study, taken as a whole, reports: Although depth was large, rarefaction showed that sequencing of the sorted subsets was incomplete.

Between the trimmed V and J ends, which lost 8 bases and 3 bases, there was a span of 4 bases. CDR1 and CDR2 from the germline V gene are MNHNY and SVGAGI (reference sequence). There are 11 residues in the CDR3. Worth noting for this clone: Its target is not known.

The assay was immunoSEQ multiplex PCR, and TCRdb's table has in-frame clones only and misses some. This sample has some 1,600,000 clones; around 98% occur once, and the top ten carry about 0.45%. The source is a man aged 25 to 45 in good health. The chain combines TRBV6-6 with TRBJ1-4; D ambiguous. The sample was naive CD4+ T cells sorted from blood. The subset is: CD45RA+ positively selected. The chain's CDR3 is CASRSNEKLFF. The CDR3 coding sequence is TGTGCCAGCCGGTCTAATGAAAAACTGTTTTTT.